Listed below are T cell receptor beta chains from one sample, sequenced in a study of PD-1 blockade in classical Hodgkin lymphoma. Profiling relied on immunoSEQ multiplex PCR, and the TCRdb table lists in-frame clones only, not all of them. The table lists about 3,200 clones, 60% to 75% of them singletons. Sequenced input: CD8+ T cells from blood. Source of these receptors: a human donor with classical Hodgkin lymphoma. CDR3s include the opening cysteine and the closing phenylalanine or tryptophan. D genes are given only for firm matches. A row's size may be missing; if present it is once, few, many or a size class.

CDR3 protein	CDR3 DNA	D gene	CDR3 length	V gene	clone size	J gene
CASSVTLYEQYF	TGTGCCAGCAGCGTGACTCTCTACGAGCAGTACTTC	NA	12	TRBV5-8	NA	TRBJ2-7
CASSDKGDTDTQYF	TGTGCCAGCAGTGACAAGGGAGACACAGATACGCAGTATTTT	NA	14	TRBV6-4	few	TRBJ2-3
CAITSGGTDTQYF	TGTGCCATCACTTCAGGGGGCACAGATACGCAGTATTTT	NA	13	TRBV10-3	NA	TRBJ2-3
CASSSGTSLREQFF	TGTGCCAGCAGCAGTGGGACTTCCCTCCGGGAGCAGTTCTTC	NA	14	TRBV7-9	NA	TRBJ2-1
CASRGGVSLHEQYF	TGCGCCAGCCGTGGCGGGGTTAGTCTCCACGAGCAGTACTTC	NA	14	TRBV10-3	NA	TRBJ2-7
CASSPSSIKPQYF	TGTGCCAGCAGCCCATCCAGTATTAAGCCCCAGTACTTC	NA	13	TRBV7-9	NA	TRBJ2-5
CASSLGYEQYF	TGCGCCAGCAGCTTGGGCTACGAGCAGTACTTC	NA	11	TRBV5-1	NA	TRBJ2-7
CASSDSDNNEQFF	TGTGCCAGCAGTGACTCGGACAACAATGAGCAGTTCTTC	NA	13	TRBV6-4	NA	TRBJ2-1
CASNQIGATGGEKLFF	TGTGCCAGCAATCAAATTGGCGCTACGGGGGGTGAAAAACTGTTTTTT	NA	16	TRBV6-6	NA	TRBJ1-4
CASSLGRRVTGELFF	TGCGCCAGCAGCTTGGGGCGGAGAGTCACCGGGGAGCTGTTTTTT	NA	15	TRBV5-1	few	TRBJ2-2
CASSPGGGEQFF	TGTGCCAGCAGTCCAGGGGGCGGGGAGCAGTTCTTC	TRBD1	12	TRBV6-1	NA	TRBJ2-1
CASSQGRARTSYEQYF	TGTGCCAGCAGCCAAGGGCGAGCCCGTACGTCCTACGAGCAGTACTTC	NA	16	TRBV14	NA	TRBJ2-7
CASSVGQGHTGELFF	TGTGCCAGCAGTGTTGGGCAGGGTCACACCGGGGAGCTGTTTTTT	NA	15	TRBV2	NA	TRBJ2-2
CASNPEPVLNQPQHF	TGCGCCAGCAACCCCGAACCCGTGCTAAATCAGCCCCAGCATTTT	NA	15	TRBV4-1	once	TRBJ1-5
CASSQSGDRQDEKLFF	TGTGCCAGCAGCCAATCAGGGGACAGACAAGATGAAAAACTGTTTTTT	TRBD1	16	TRBV16	NA	TRBJ1-4
CASSQRSYSNQPQHF	TGTGCCAGCAGCCAACGGAGTTATAGCAATCAGCCCCAGCATTTT	NA	15	TRBV4-2	few	TRBJ1-5
CASSRTGSAFF	TGTGCCAGCAGCCGGACGGGTTCAGCTTTCTTT	NA	11	TRBV11-2	NA	TRBJ1-1
CARRVVGGLEQYF	TGTGCCAGGCGTGTGGTGGGGGGCCTGGAGCAGTACTTC	NA	13	TRBV7-9	NA	TRBJ2-7
CASRGDSEKLFF	TGCGCCAGCAGAGGGGACAGCGAAAAACTGTTTTTT	TRBD1	12	TRBV5-1	NA	TRBJ1-4
CASSYTSGTYNEQFF	TGTGCCAGCAGTTACACTAGCGGGACCTACAATGAGCAGTTCTTC	TRBD2	15	TRBV6-5	NA	TRBJ2-1
CASSPQGGQPQHF	TGTGCCAGCAGCCCCCAGGGCGGTCAGCCCCAGCATTTT	NA	13	TRBV5-6	NA	TRBJ1-5
CASMGPGNTIYF	TGCGCCAGCATGGGGCCTGGAAACACCATATATTTT	NA	12	TRBV10-1	NA	TRBJ1-3
CSADLLGNTEAFF	TGCAGCGCTGACCTATTAGGGAACACTGAAGCTTTCTTT	NA	13	TRBV29-1	NA	TRBJ1-1
CASSDLTETGELFF	TGTGCCAGCAGTGACTTAACGGAGACCGGGGAGCTGTTTTTT	NA	14	TRBV6-4	few	TRBJ2-2
CASSHGDRVTEAFF	TGTGCCAGCAGCCATGGGGACAGGGTTACTGAAGCTTTCTTT	TRBD1	14	TRBV14	once	TRBJ1-1
CASSPGANTEAFF	TGTGCCAGCAGCCCCGGGGCCAACACTGAAGCTTTCTTT	NA	13	TRBV9	NA	TRBJ1-1
CASSVATWLADYNEQFF	TGTGCCAGCAGCGTAGCTACATGGCTAGCGGACTACAATGAGCAGTTCTTC	TRBD2	17	TRBV9	once	TRBJ2-1
CASSYERTGGSYGYTF	TGTGCCAGCAGTTACGAAAGGACAGGGGGCAGCTATGGCTACACCTTC	TRBD1	16	TRBV6-5	NA	TRBJ1-2
CASSEIAGADTQYF	TGTGCCAGCAGTGAGATAGCGGGAGCAGATACGCAGTATTTT	TRBD2	14	TRBV6-4	NA	TRBJ2-3
CASSEGTSGSYEQYF	TGTGCCAGCAGCGAAGGGACTAGCGGGAGCTACGAGCAGTACTTC	TRBD2	15	TRBV7-6	NA	TRBJ2-7
CASTNTGSGQPQHF	TGTGCCAGCACCAACACGGGGTCAGGTCAGCCCCAGCATTTT	NA	14	TRBV27	NA	TRBJ1-5
CASDPDRGRSDGYTF	TGTGCCAGCGACCCCGACAGGGGGCGAAGCGATGGCTACACCTTC	TRBD1	15	TRBV19	NA	TRBJ1-2
CASSLLRDTEAFF	TGTGCCAGCAGTTTACTAAGGGACACTGAAGCTTTCTTT	NA	13	TRBV27	large	TRBJ1-1
CASSLRGGNQPQHF	TGCGCCAGCAGCTTGAGGGGCGGCAATCAGCCCCAGCATTTT	NA	14	TRBV5-1	few	TRBJ1-5
CASSLAGGQPQHF	TGTGCCAGCAGCTTAGCAGGCGGTCAGCCCCAGCATTTT	NA	13	TRBV7-2	few	TRBJ1-5
CASSPDGGSWAGYTF	TGTGCCAGTAGTCCAGACGGCGGGAGCTGGGCTGGCTACACCTTC	NA	15	TRBV19	NA	TRBJ1-2
CASSLVGTYGYTF	TGTGCCAGCAGTTTAGTGGGTACCTATGGCTACACCTTC	NA	13	TRBV27	NA	TRBJ1-2
CASSTRLAGVTSGANVLTF	TGTGCCAGCAGCACTAGACTAGCGGGAGTGACTTCTGGGGCCAACGTCCTGACTTTC	TRBD2	19	TRBV7-9	few	TRBJ2-6
CASKLYPSGAGELFF	TGTGCCAGCAAACTTTACCCGTCAGGGGCCGGGGAGCTGTTTTTT	NA	15	TRBV27	NA	TRBJ2-2
CASSLWGGPAVQETQYF	TGTGCCAGCAGTTTATGGGGAGGCCCGGCCGTCCAAGAGACTCAGTACTTC	NA	17	TRBV28	NA	TRBJ2-5
CASSLAGGQPQHF	TGTGCCAGCAGCTTAGCAGGCGGTCAGCCCCAGCATTTT	NA	13	TRBV7-3	NA	TRBJ1-5
CASSLWGNQPQHF	TGTGCCAGCAGTTTATGGGGGAATCAGCCCCAGCATTTT	NA	13	TRBV27	few	TRBJ1-5
CASSDLGGSGANVLTF	TGTGCCAGCAGTGACTTGGGGGGGTCTGGGGCCAACGTCCTGACTTTC	TRBD2	16	TRBV6-4	NA	TRBJ2-6
CASSQDSAYEQYF	TGTGCCAGCAGCCAAGACAGCGCCTACGAGCAGTACTTC	NA	13	TRBV7-9	NA	TRBJ2-7
CARSSGQGNEYNEQFF	TGTGCCAGATCATCGGGACAGGGGAATGAGTACAATGAGCAGTTCTTC	TRBD1	16	TRBV2	NA	TRBJ2-1
CASVTGIYEQYF	TGTGCCAGCGTGACGGGGATCTACGAGCAGTACTTC	NA	12	TRBV2	NA	TRBJ2-7
CASSVARRKQYF	TGTGCCAGCAGCGTAGCTAGGAGGAAGCAGTACTTC	NA	12	TRBV9	NA	TRBJ2-7
CASSLTSAIGDTQYF	TGTGCCAGCAGTCTGACTAGCGCTATAGGTGATACGCAGTATTTT	TRBD2	15	TRBV28	NA	TRBJ2-3
CSVGGTSGSYEQYF	TGCAGCGTTGGGGGGACTAGCGGGAGTTACGAGCAGTACTTC	TRBD2	14	TRBV29-1	once	TRBJ2-7
CASSPPIGHYNEQFF	TGTGCCAGCTCACCACCCATAGGCCACTACAATGAGCAGTTCTTC	NA	15	TRBV18	once	TRBJ2-1
CASSQHQEAHPLYTDTQYF	TGTGCCAGCAGCCAGCACCAGGAGGCTCACCCTTTATACACAGATACGCAGTATTTT	NA	19	TRBV4-2	NA	TRBJ2-3
CASNGETQYF	TGTGCCAGCAATGGAGAGACCCAGTACTTC	NA	10	TRBV25-1	NA	TRBJ2-5
CASSMQRDPETQYF	TGTGCCAGTAGTATGCAGCGGGATCCAGAGACCCAGTACTTC	TRBD2	14	TRBV19	NA	TRBJ2-5
CASSLRGTGVNTGELFF	TGTGCCAGCAGTTTAAGGGGGACAGGGGTCAACACCGGGGAGCTGTTTTTT	TRBD1	17	TRBV27	NA	TRBJ2-2
CASSLTGQEDEQYF	TGTGCCAGCAGTTTAACGGGACAGGAGGACGAGCAGTACTTC	TRBD1	14	TRBV28	NA	TRBJ2-7